This is a list of T cell receptor beta chains from one sample in a study of T cells in localized non-small cell lung cancer. Only in-frame clones appear in the TCRdb table, and some are missing; sequencing was by immunoSEQ multiplex PCR. Of under 40,000 clones in the sample, approximately 72% were seen once. The input for sequencing was peripheral blood, taken before any cancer treatment. Receptor source: a male donor at least 60 years old with stage II squamous cell lung carcinoma. The CDR3 runs from the conserved cysteine through the conserved F or W. D genes are given only for firm matches. For some rows the clone size is stated as once, few or many, or as a class when expanded; others skip it.

v_call	j_call	d_call	clone_size	cdr3_nt	cdr3_aa
TRBV18	TRBJ1-5	-	-	TGTGCCAGCCATGACAAGGGGGACCAGCCCCAGCATTTT	CASHDKGDQPQHF
TRBV9	TRBJ2-5	TRBD2	-	TGTGCCAGCAGCCAAGGGGAGCGGGGGGGCGTGGAGACCCAGTACTTC	CASSQGERGGVETQYF
TRBV18	TRBJ2-1	TRBD1	few	TGTGCCAGCTCATCCACAGGGGATTCCTACAATGAGCAGTTCTTC	CASSSTGDSYNEQFF
TRBV7-2	TRBJ2-1	-	-	TGTGCCAGCAGCTTCGTGTACCTCGGGACTGAGCAGTTCTTC	CASSFVYLGTEQFF
TRBV2	TRBJ1-3	-	-	TGTGCCAGCTCCCCCACGGGGGGATCTGGAAACACCATATATTTT	CASSPTGGSGNTIYF
TRBV5-1	TRBJ2-5	TRBD2	-	TGCGCCAGCAGCTTCCCTACCGGGACTAGCGGGAGCCTTGGGGAGACCCAGTACTTC	CASSFPTGTSGSLGETQYF
TRBV7-8	TRBJ2-7	-	-	TGTGCCAGCAGCCTCCAACAGGGCGGCTACGAGCAGTACTTC	CASSLQQGGYEQYF
TRBV29-1	TRBJ2-1	-	-	TGCAGCGTTGAAGTTTGGGCGACAGGAGATTACAATGAGCAGTTCTTC	CSVEVWATGDYNEQFF
TRBV6-1	TRBJ2-1	-	-	TGTGCCAGCCGGCAGGGCTTGGACAATGAGCAGTTCTTC	CASRQGLDNEQFF
TRBV6-5	TRBJ2-3	-	-	TGTGCCAGCAGGCTGCAGCACAGGGTTTCAGATACGCAGTATTTT	CASRLQHRVSDTQYF
TRBV2	TRBJ1-2	TRBD1	-	TGTGCCAGCAGTGGTGGCAGGGGGCCCCATTACACCTTC	CASSGGRGPHYTF
TRBV7-9	TRBJ2-1	TRBD1	few	TGTGCCAGCAGCCGGGGGACAGGGAGTCCCAATGAGCAGTTCTTC	CASSRGTGSPNEQFF
TRBV19	TRBJ2-2	-	-	TGTGCCAGTAGTATTTTGGGGTCCGGGGAGCTGTTTTTT	CASSILGSGELFF
TRBV6-6	TRBJ1-5	-	once	TGTGCCAGCAGAACCCAGGGTAGCAATCAGCCCCAGCATTTT	CASRTQGSNQPQHF
TRBV4-1	TRBJ1-5	-	-	TGCGCCAGCAGCCAAGAATCAGGGTTGGGTCAGCCCCAGCATTTT	CASSQESGLGQPQHF
TRBV5-1	TRBJ2-7	TRBD2	-	TGCGCCAGTAGCGTGGTAGCGGGAGCACGGGAGCAGTACTTC	CASSVVAGAREQYF
TRBV14	TRBJ2-7	TRBD1	few	TGTGCCAGCAGCCAACTCGGGACAGGGCCCTACGAGCAGTACTTC	CASSQLGTGPYEQYF
TRBV6-1	TRBJ1-2	-	-	TGTGCCAGCAGCACAGGGAACTATGGCTACACCTTC	CASSTGNYGYTF
TRBV11-2	TRBJ2-7	-	-	TGTGCCAGCAGCCCAAAAAACTACGAGCAGTACTTC	CASSPKNYEQYF
TRBV18	TRBJ1-1	TRBD1	-	TGTGCCAGCTCACTGACAGGGTTGGACACTGAAGCTTTCTTT	CASSLTGLDTEAFF
TRBV27	TRBJ1-2	-	-	TGTGCCAGCAGTTTAGGAGGACAGCCCTATGGCTACACCTTC	CASSLGGQPYGYTF
TRBV11-2	TRBJ2-7	-	-	TGTGCCAGCAGCTTAGAACGCCTAGCCAGGTCCTACGAGCAGTACTTC	CASSLERLARSYEQYF
TRBV4-2	TRBJ1-1	-	few	TGTGCCAGCAGCCAAGATACAGCGAACACTGAAGCTTTCTTT	CASSQDTANTEAFF
TRBV5-6	TRBJ2-2	-	-	TGTGCCAGTCGAAAAAGAACCAGCACGAACACCGGGGAGCTGTTTTTT	CASRKRTSTNTGELFF
TRBV7-2	TRBJ2-1	TRBD2	-	TGTGCCAGCAGCTTAAATCCTGGGGAGGGGAATGAGCAGTTCTTC	CASSLNPGEGNEQFF
TRBV27	TRBJ2-7	TRBD1	-	TGTGCCAGCAGTTTGACAGGGAGAAGTGTTGGGCAGTACTTC	CASSLTGRSVGQYF
TRBV6-5	TRBJ2-7	TRBD1	-	TGTGCCAGCAGCACCCGCGGCCAGGGGGCCTACGAGCAGTACTTC	CASSTRGQGAYEQYF
TRBV6-5	TRBJ2-7	TRBD1	-	TGTGCCAGCAGTTACTCGGACCCGGACAGGTACTACGAGCAGTACTTC	CASSYSDPDRYYEQYF
TRBV4-1	TRBJ2-3	-	-	TGCGCCAGCAGCCAGTATAGCGGTGGGGGGACAGATACGCAGTATTTT	CASSQYSGGGTDTQYF
TRBV5-6	TRBJ1-3	-	-	TGTGCCAGCAGTTCTGGAGGAAACACCATATATTTT	CASSSGGNTIYF
TRBV6-5	TRBJ2-2	TRBD1	-	TGTGCCAGCAGTTACTCCGGCAGGGGGCGGGGCGGGGAGCTGTTTTTT	CASSYSGRGRGGELFF
TRBV6-1	TRBJ2-1	-	-	TGTGCCAGCAGTGAACGAAATGAGCAGTTCTTC	CASSERNEQFF
TRBV4-1	TRBJ2-3	TRBD2	-	TGCGCCAGCAGCCGTTGGTTGGGACTAGCGGGAGATACGCAGTATTTT	CASSRWLGLAGDTQYF
TRBV7-9	TRBJ2-4	-	-	TGTGCCAGCAGCTTCCAAACTTTAGCCAAAAACATTCAGTACTTC	CASSFQTLAKNIQYF
TRBV29-1	TRBJ2-7	-	-	TGCAGCGCCACGTGGGACAACTCCTACGAGCAGTACTTC	CSATWDNSYEQYF
TRBV30	TRBJ2-7	-	-	TGTGCGGGGAAGTTCTGGGGGACGGAACACGAGCAGTACTTC	CAGKFWGTEHEQYF